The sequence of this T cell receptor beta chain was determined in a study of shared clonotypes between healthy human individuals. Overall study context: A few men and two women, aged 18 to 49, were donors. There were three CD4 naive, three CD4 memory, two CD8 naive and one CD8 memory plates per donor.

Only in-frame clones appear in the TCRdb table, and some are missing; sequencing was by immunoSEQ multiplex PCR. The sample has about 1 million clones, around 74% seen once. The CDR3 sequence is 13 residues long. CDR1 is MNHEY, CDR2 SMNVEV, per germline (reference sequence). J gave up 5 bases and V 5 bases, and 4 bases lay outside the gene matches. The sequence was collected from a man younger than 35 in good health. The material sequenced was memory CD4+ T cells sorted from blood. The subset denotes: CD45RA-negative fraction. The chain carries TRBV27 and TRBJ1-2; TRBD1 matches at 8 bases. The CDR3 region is CASSKTGGYGYTF. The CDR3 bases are TGTGCCAGCAGTAAAACAGGGGGGTATGGCTACACCTTC.